The present T cell receptor beta chain was sequenced within a study of cytomegalovirus exposure and HLA in healthy donors. At the level of the study: Earlier results showed roughly 120 million unique TCR beta sequences derived from roughly 180 million T cells.

Primers included in the PCR were 60 Vbeta and 13 Jbeta primers. The protocol was immunoSEQ multiplex PCR, while the TCRdb copy is restricted to in-frame clones and leaves out a portion. This sample has 150,000 or so clones, with roughly four fifths found just once. V lost 8 bases to trimming and J lost 7 bases; unmatched junction nucleotides: 10. CDR3 length equals 15 residues. Germline CDR1 and CDR2: MNHEY and SVGAGI. Study outcomes and limitations: The likely origin of a cluster of highly shared sequence variants was a sequencing artifact. Rare TCR sequences dominated, though some public TCRs recurred in many donors.

In regard to this clone: Its antigen is not identified.

This sequence was found in a female donor in good health and CMV-seronegative. Sequences were obtained from PBMCs. The chain uses TRBV6-5 and TRBJ2-2; TRBD2 aligns across 10 bases. The CDR3 DNA follows: TGTGCCAGCGTAGGGCAGCGGGAGGGTTACGGGGAGCTGTTTTTT. Protein: CASVGQREGYGELFF.